A single sample gave rise to the 3 T cell receptor beta chains below, sequenced in a study of cytomegalovirus exposure and HLA in healthy donors. PCR primers comprised 60 Vbeta and 13 Jbeta primers. Some clones are missing from TCRdb's copy, which holds only in-frame ones; the method was immunoSEQ multiplex PCR. The table includes roughly 200,000 clones, around 74% detected once. The sample consisted of PBMCs. The receptors here all came from a male donor in good health and CMV-seronegative.

This rearrangement joins TRBV27 to TRBJ1-5; 9 bases fit TRBD1. This CDR3 has 15 amino acids. Germline V gives CDR1 MNHEY, CDR2 SMNVEV (reference sequence). V trimming: 5 bases; J trimming: 3 bases; junction bases outside the gene matches: 5. This CDR3 is CASSAGTGNNQPQHF. Written as DNA, the CDR3 is TGTGCCAGCAGTGCCGGGACAGGGAACAATCAGCCCCAGCATTTT.

The rearrangement joins TRBV10-3 to TRBJ2-3, with D tentatively TRBD1 (7 bases). The CDR3 has 14 residues. From germline, CDR1 is ENHRY and CDR2 SYGVKD. V was cut by 10 bases and J by 5 bases, with 19 bases left in between. CDR3 nucleotides: TGTGCCACCTCCGACAGGGAGGAATTAGATACGCAGTATTTT. Translated, it gives CATSDREELDTQYF.

The V gene is TRBV4-1, the J gene TRBJ1-5, with D possibly TRBD1 on 6 matching bases. From germline, CDR1 is MGHRA and CDR2 YSYEKL. Trimming left V 3 bases short and J 4 bases short, with 13 bases between. There are 15 residues in the CDR3. The CDR3 protein is CASSQYGQTNQPQHF. Written as DNA, the CDR3 is TGCGCCAGCAGCCAGTATGGACAGACAAATCAGCCCCAGCATTTT.